The TCR beta chain under discussion was sequenced for a study of CD8+CD57+ T cells in acquired aplastic anemia. For the study at large: Sorting CD4+ and CD8+ cells gave DNA averaging approximately 2.9 ug.

To note about this clonotype: Its antigen is not known.

V lost 4 bases to trimming and J lost 1 base, with 11 bases between them. This CDR3 comprises 14 residues. The germline V gene encodes CDR1 SGHDT and CDR2 YYEEEE. Study-level results: Found in both controls and patients were approximately 29 CD8+ CDR3 sequences.

CD8+CD57+ cell expansion had been shown by flow cytometry in patients chosen for sequencing. Patient blood was sampled before any therapy had been received. Investigators profiled TCR beta VDJ and CDR3 from genomic DNA template. TCRdb ran MiXCR on the reads and lists one entry per CDR3 protein. Among under 200,000 distinct CDR3 sequences listed, 60% to 80% were seen once. This clonotype was obtained from a human donor with aplastic anemia. V and J are TRBV5-6 and TRBJ2-5; D might be TRBD2 (5 bases). Material: sorted CD4+, CD8+, or CD8+CD57+ T cells (not recorded which) from PBMCs. The CDR3 coding sequence is TGTGCCAGCAGCACAGCAGGACTCCAAGAGACCCAGTACTTC. Translated: CASSTAGLQETQYF. The variable domain in full, with the rest retrieved from reference TRBV5-6 and TRBJ2-5, is DAGVTQSPTHLIKTRGQQVTLRCSPKSGHDTVSWYQQALGQGPQFIFQYYEEEERQRGNFPDRFSGHQFPNYSSELNVNALLLGDSALYLCASSTAGLQETQYFGPGTRLLVL.